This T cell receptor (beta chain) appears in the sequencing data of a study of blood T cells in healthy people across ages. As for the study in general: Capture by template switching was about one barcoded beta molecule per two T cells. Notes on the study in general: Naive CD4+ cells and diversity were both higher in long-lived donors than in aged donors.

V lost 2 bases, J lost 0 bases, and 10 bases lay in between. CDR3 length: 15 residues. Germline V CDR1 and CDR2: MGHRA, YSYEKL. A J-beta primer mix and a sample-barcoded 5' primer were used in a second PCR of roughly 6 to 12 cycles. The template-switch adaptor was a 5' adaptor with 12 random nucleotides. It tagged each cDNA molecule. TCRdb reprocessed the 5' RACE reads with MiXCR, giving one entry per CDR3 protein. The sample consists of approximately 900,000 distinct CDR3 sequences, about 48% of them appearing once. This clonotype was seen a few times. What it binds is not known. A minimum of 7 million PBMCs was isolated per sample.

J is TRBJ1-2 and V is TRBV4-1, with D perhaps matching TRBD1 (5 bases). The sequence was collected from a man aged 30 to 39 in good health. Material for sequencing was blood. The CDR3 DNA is TGCGCCAGCAGCCAATTGGACACCTCTAACTATGGCTACACCTTC. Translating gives CASSQLDTSNYGYTF.